The clone carrying this T cell receptor (beta chain) has a single count. Its matching antigen is unknown. The Oncomine TCR Beta short-read assay was what sequenced the DNA obtained from cultured CD4+ T cells. TCRdb re-derived calls from the PCR reads in MiXCR, one entry per CDR3 protein. This sample has around 4,500 distinct CDR3 sequences, with around 64% found just once. Sample treatment: roughly 11-day PBMC culture with coronavirus spike peptide pools or control peptides (ViraFEST assay). Harvesting of the unexposed donor's CD4+ T cells predated the COVID-19 pandemic (2011-2018). These data are taken from a study of vaccination and CD4 T cells after COVID-19. This CDR3 is built from 19 residues. V shed 3 bases, J shed 2 bases, and the junction held 14 bases outside the gene matches. Looked up from germline, CDR1 is SGDLS and CDR2 is YYNGEE. Findings of the study overall: Researchers report that 304 of 307 vaccine-specific clones in convalescent patients proved spike mono-reactive.

The clonotype comes from a human donor in good health. What was sequenced was CD4+ T cells from blood, cultured in vitro. The V gene is TRBV9, the J gene TRBJ2-5; 12 bases line up with TRBD2. As DNA, the CDR3 is TGTGCCAGCAGCGGTAGGCGTCTAGCGGGGGGGCTGGATCAAGAGACCCAGTACTTC. This codes for CASSGRRLAGGLDQETQYF.